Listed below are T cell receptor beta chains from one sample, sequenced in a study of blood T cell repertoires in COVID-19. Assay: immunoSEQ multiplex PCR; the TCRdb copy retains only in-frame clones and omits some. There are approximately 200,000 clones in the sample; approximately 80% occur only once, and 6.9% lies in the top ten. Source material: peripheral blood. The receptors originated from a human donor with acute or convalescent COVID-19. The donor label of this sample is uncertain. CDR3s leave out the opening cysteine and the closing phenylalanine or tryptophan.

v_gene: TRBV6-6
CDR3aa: ASSRPTQETQY

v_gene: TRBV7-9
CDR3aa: ASSSDPGQEYGYT

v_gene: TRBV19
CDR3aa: ASSIRGAGTEAF

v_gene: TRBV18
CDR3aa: ASSPLDRGGYT

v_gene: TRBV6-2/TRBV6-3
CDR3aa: ASSYRTGDQPQH

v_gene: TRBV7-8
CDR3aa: ASSRGGGNTIY

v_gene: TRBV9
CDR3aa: ASSAPLRVPGANVLT

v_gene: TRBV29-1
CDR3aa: SVEVWLAAYNEQF

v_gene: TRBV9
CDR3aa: ASSAAGAGPGNTIY

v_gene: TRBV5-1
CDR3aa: ASSLVAGKSGELF

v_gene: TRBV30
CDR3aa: AWSGTGTTNTGELF

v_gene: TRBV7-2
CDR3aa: ASSWQENTEAF

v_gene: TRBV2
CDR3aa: ASRRDTETQY

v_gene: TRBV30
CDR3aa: AWSAPVQGRYGYT

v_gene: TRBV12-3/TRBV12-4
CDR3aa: ASSLTSGRVF

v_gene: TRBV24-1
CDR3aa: ATQGGPNTGELF

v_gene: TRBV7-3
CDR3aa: ASSSTSSQLDTQY

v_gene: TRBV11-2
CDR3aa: ASSFVSDNEQF

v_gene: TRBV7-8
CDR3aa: ASSLSAGYEQY

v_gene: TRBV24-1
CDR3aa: ATSDFSYGYT

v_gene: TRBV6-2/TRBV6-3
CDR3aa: ASSSYRSSYEQY

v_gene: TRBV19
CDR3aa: ASSGTSGRAQETQY

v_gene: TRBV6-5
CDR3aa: ASSDTNYGYT

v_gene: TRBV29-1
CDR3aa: SVTRASSYEQY

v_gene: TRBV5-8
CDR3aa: ATPDRGLRTQY

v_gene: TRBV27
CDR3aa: ASSLPLQVGEYEQY

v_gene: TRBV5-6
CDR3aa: ASSRSGQGKTDTQY

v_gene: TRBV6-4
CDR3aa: ASSDSKRAGQGELEQY

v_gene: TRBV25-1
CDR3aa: ASSERGSSYT

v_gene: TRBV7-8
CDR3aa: ASSPRASTEAF

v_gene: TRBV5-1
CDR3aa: ASSLGRLAQETQY